By its share, the clone carrying this T cell receptor (beta chain) is medium-sized. TCRdb independently ran MiXCR on the PCR reads; one entry per CDR3 protein. The table has about 13,000 distinct CDR3 sequences, 46% seen once. These data are taken from a study of tumor-infiltrating lymphocytes in oesophageal squamous cell carcinoma. The CDR3 is made up of 14 amino acids. Germline V lookup: CDR1 MNHNY, CDR2 SVGAGI (reference sequence). The V and J ends lost 0 bases and 3 bases respectively, with 7 bases between them. This receptor was obtained from a male donor with esophageal squamous cell carcinoma. The rearrangement joins TRBV6-6 to TRBJ2-3; D not resolved. The material sequenced was blood. CDR3: CASSYSIGTDTQYF. The DNA of the CDR3 is TGTGCCAGCAGTTACTCGATCGGGACAGATACGCAGTATTTT.